The source of this TCR beta chain is a study of post-analysis software for immune sequencing data. To note about this clonotype: Its antigen is undetermined.

Sequencing libraries made from TCR beta cDNA carried unique molecular identifiers. TCRdb called the PCR reads again in MiXCR, with one record for every CDR3 protein. Of hundreds of thousands of distinct CDR3 sequences detected, roughly 47% appear once; the ten largest clones hold roughly 1.7%. Study-level results: In patients, TRBV5-6, TRBV5-1 and TRBV20-1 belonged to five TRBV segments found more frequently than in controls.

V was clipped by 1 base and J by 5 bases, with 12 bases between them. This CDR3 has 14 residues. Germline V gene sequence: CDR1 LGHDT, CDR2 YNNKEL (reference sequence). V is TRBV3-1 and J is TRBJ2-7, with D maybe TRBD2 (5 bases). The source material was blood. This TCR was sampled from a girl aged 5 to 17 with multiple sclerosis. The CDR3 region has the DNA TGTGCCAGCAGCCAAGGGACTTCTTCCCACGAGCAGTACTTC. Translated: CASSQGTSSHEQYF.